This T cell receptor beta chain was documented in a study of blood T cell repertoires in COVID-19. Study summary: Acute-phase and convalescent COVID-19 samples originated in the United States, Italy and Spain. Sources were T cells, B-cell-depleted T cells, or PBMCs; the material itself was cDNA or gDNA.

Germline lookup yields CDR1 MNHEY and CDR2 SVGAGI. The CDR3 runs 14 residues. V gave up 8 bases and J gave up 7 bases; unmatched junction bases: 7. Study processing details: Amplification from reference gene primers served as the basis for estimated nucleated cell counts. The method was immunoSEQ multiplex PCR; TCRdb's version includes in-frame clones alone and lacks a portion of them. V and J calls and clone size are as listed in that table; D and trimming were resolved from the DNA. This sample has more than 200,000 clones, with about 80% found just once. The chain uses TRBV6-5 and TRBJ2-1, with 11 bases lining up with TRBD2. The specimen was peripheral blood. The clonotype comes from a man older than 75 with acute or convalescent COVID-19. The DNA of the CDR3 is TGTGCCAGCCTGGGACTAGCGGACCCTAATGAGCAGTTCTTC. This sequence encodes CASLGLADPNEQFF.